One sample yielded the 28 T cell receptor beta chains listed below, sequenced in a study of CXCR3-negative and CXCR3-positive naive CD8 T cells (dated by TCRdb to the late 2010s). Here is what the overall study found, with its caveats: Compared with CXCR3-negative naive cells, CXCR3-positive naive cells had TRB CDR3s with higher hydrophobicity (lower Kidera factor 4), lower energy, and higher strength and volume indices.

Their antigens remain unidentified. The sample was run on a NextSeq 550. The Human TCR Profiling Kit (MiLaboratory) was used to make UMI-labeled 5' RACE TRB cDNA libraries. TCRdb reprocessed the raw reads; every CDR3 protein sequence is a single record, and DNA is not supplied. Per the sample table, the count is about 120,000 distinct CDR3 sequences. Together, the top ten hold less than 0.4% of the sample. The sample taken for sequencing was naive CXCR3+ CD8+ T cells from blood. Per the publication, the cell subset or site label means: CD45RO-CCR7+CD27+CD95- naive CD8+ T cells expressing CXCR3 (TNR3+). The receptor set was obtained from a human donor in good health. Some clones in this sample may be carry-over from other donors' samples.

This chain connects TRBV20-1 to TRBJ2-1. The germline V gene encodes CDR1 DFQATT and CDR2 SNEGSKA (reference sequence). The length of the CDR3 is 16 residues. The chain's CDR3 is CSARDQRPQALNEQFF.

The chain carries TRBV28 and TRBJ2-1. CDR3 size: 15 residues. In germline, CDR1 is MDHEN, CDR2 SYDVKM. CDR3 amino acids: CASRPIGSSYSEQFF.

The rearrangement joins TRBV7-9 to TRBJ1-6; absent DNA, TCRdb's TRBD1 call cannot be checked. The CDR3 runs 16 residues. Germline lookup yields CDR1 SEHNR and CDR2 FQNEAQ (reference sequence). The CDR3 sequence is CASSYYPGPGDSPLHF.

The V gene is TRBV6-5, the J gene TRBJ2-1; TCRdb's D gene call, TRBD2, goes unchecked for lack of DNA. Germline CDR1 is MNHEY and CDR2 is SVGAGI. CDR3 length equals 15 residues. The CDR3 region is CASSYSNLAYNEQFF.

This chain joins TRBV20-1 and TRBJ2-7; TCRdb proposes TRBD1, but this gene call is untestable without DNA. Germline V CDR1 and CDR2: DFQATT, SNEGSKA (reference sequence). This CDR3 is built from 14 residues. Here the CDR3 reads CSASPTGVSYEQYF.

The chain is built from TRBV12-3 or TRBV12-4 and TRBJ2-3; the D gene TCRdb calls, TRBD1, cannot be checked with no DNA. This CDR3 spans 14 amino acids. This chain's CDR3 is CASSLVGPPDTQYF.

The genes are TRBV29-1 and TRBJ2-1. CDR3 length: 16 amino acids. In germline, CDR1 is SQVTM, CDR2 ANQGSEA. The CDR3 is CSVEVGGDPTYNEQFF.

CDR3 loop: CASSLGQPNQPQHF. This chain uses TRBV7-9 with TRBJ1-5; lacking DNA, the TRBD1 call made by TCRdb goes unchecked. Germline V gene lookup returns CDR1 SEHNR and CDR2 FQNEAQ (reference sequence). This CDR3 is built from 14 residues.

This chain connects TRBV4-3 to TRBJ2-3; TCRdb's assignment of TRBD2 cannot be checked, as there is no DNA. Germline values: CDR1 LGHNA, CDR2 YSLEER. The CDR3 sequence is 15 residues long. CDR3 amino acids: CASSHIAGRTDTQYF.

This chain links TRBV7-9 with TRBJ2-1; TCRdb's assignment of TRBD1 cannot be checked, as there is no DNA. From germline, CDR1 is SEHNR and CDR2 FQNEAQ (reference sequence). The CDR3 totals 13 residues. Here the CDR3 reads CASRPGEGNEQFF.

The chain uses TRBV28 and TRBJ2-5; TCRdb reports TRBD1, a call that lacks DNA to check it against. The CDR3 has 15 residues. Germline V lookup: CDR1 MDHEN, CDR2 SYDVKM. CDR3 sequence reads: CASVISGGVQETQYF.

V is TRBV29-1 and J is TRBJ2-7. The CDR3 has 13 amino acids. The germline V gene has CDR1 SQVTM and CDR2 ANQGSEA. The CDR3 loop is CSARDDWAYEQYF.

CDR3: CASTLGGSYSNQPQHF. The chain links TRBV12-3 or TRBV12-4 to TRBJ1-5; as DNA is missing, the TRBD1 call by TCRdb cannot be tested. This CDR3 is built from 16 residues.

The chain employs TRBV27 and TRBJ1-4; the TRBD1 assignment by TCRdb is unverifiable without DNA. This CDR3 has 14 amino acids. CDR1 is MNHEY and CDR2 is SMNVEV in the germline V gene (reference sequence). The CDR3 here is CASRPGQGVEKLFF.

The chain recombines TRBV12-3 or TRBV12-4 with TRBJ2-4. This CDR3 comprises 15 residues. CDR3 amino acids: CASSFLKDGKNIQYF.

The rearrangement links TRBV28 to TRBJ2-7; TCRdb proposes TRBD2, but this gene call is untestable without DNA. The germline CDR1 and CDR2 sequences are MDHEN and SYDVKM. The length of the CDR3 is 14 residues. The CDR3 sequence is CASSWTSGSNEQYF.

This chain connects TRBV20-1 to TRBJ1-3; TCRdb lists TRBD1, though no DNA is available to test this call. The CDR3 consists of 13 residues. In germline, CDR1 is DFQATT, CDR2 SNEGSKA (reference sequence). This CDR3 is CSARTRGGNTIYF.

J is TRBJ1-2 and V is TRBV27; TCRdb picks TRBD1, but there is no DNA to check that call. In germline, CDR1 is MNHEY, CDR2 SMNVEV (reference sequence). The CDR3 covers 13 residues. The CDR3 sequence is CASMGAIAYGYTF.

The chain recombines TRBV7-9 with TRBJ1-4. The germline CDR1 and CDR2 sequences are SEHNR and FQNEAQ (reference sequence). The CDR3 runs 16 residues. The CDR3 loop reads CASSEGRPATNEKLFF.

The chain couples TRBV28 to TRBJ2-1; the TRBD2 assignment by TCRdb is unverifiable without DNA. In germline, CDR1 is MDHEN, CDR2 SYDVKM. The CDR3 consists of 21 residues. The chain's CDR3 is CASRPIGGTRGTSGTYREQFF. The full variable domain, with the rest looked up from reference TRBV28 and TRBJ2-1, is DVKVTQSSRYLVKRTGEKVFLECVQDMDHENMFWYRQDPGLGLRLIYFSYDVKMKEKGDIPEGYSVSREKKERFSLILESASTNQTSMYLCASRPIGGTRGTSGTYREQFFGPGTRLTVL.

The V and J genes are TRBV30 and TRBJ1-5. The length of the CDR3 is 12 residues. The germline V gene encodes CDR1 GTSNPN and CDR2 SVGIG (reference sequence). The CDR3 spells CACGPGNQPQHF.

The rearrangement links TRBV6-5 to TRBJ2-1; with no DNA, the TCRdb D assignment of TRBD2 cannot be verified. Germline lookup yields CDR1 MNHEY and CDR2 SVGAGI. This CDR3 has 14 amino acids. The CDR3 is CASTTSPEGNEQFF.

The chain couples TRBV12-3 or TRBV12-4 to TRBJ2-3. The CDR3 is made up of 12 amino acids. The CDR3 spells CASQSTGDTQYF.

The chain joins TRBV29-1 to TRBJ2-1; TCRdb picks TRBD2, but there is no DNA to check that call. CDR1 SQVTM and CDR2 ANQGSEA come from the germline V gene. This CDR3 contains 20 residues. The CDR3 loop is CSVVGFGGFAGGPAYNEQFF.

The chain couples TRBV19 to TRBJ2-7; without DNA, the TCRdb call of TRBD1 cannot be checked. The CDR3 consists of 14 residues. Germline V lookup: CDR1 LNHDA, CDR2 SQIVND (reference sequence). The CDR3 region is CASSSRTGADEQYF.

The CDR3: CASSYDRWNTGELFF. This chain uses TRBV6-6 with TRBJ2-2; TCRdb's D call of TRBD1 is untestable without DNA. The CDR3 runs 15 residues. Germline V gene sequence: CDR1 MNHNY, CDR2 SVGAGI (reference sequence).

The chain combines TRBV19 with TRBJ2-5. The CDR3 loop spans 11 amino acids. CDR1 is LNHDA, CDR2 SQIVND, per germline (reference sequence). CDR3 amino acids: CASSIAETQYF.

The V gene is TRBV5-1, the J gene TRBJ2-2; TCRdb names TRBD1, which stays unverified in the absence of DNA. CDR1 and CDR2 (germline): SGHRS, YFSETQ. The CDR3 extends over 17 amino acids. CDR3 sequence: CASSPDWTGGNTGELFF.